Listed below are T cell receptor beta chains from one sample, sequenced in a study of shared clonotypes between healthy human individuals. The protocol was immunoSEQ multiplex PCR, while the TCRdb copy is restricted to in-frame clones and leaves out a portion. The sample has a few million clones; about 92% are singletons. The source material was naive CD4+ T cells sorted from blood. Receptor source: a man between 18 and 35 years old in good health. The CDR3 runs from the conserved cysteine through the conserved F or W. The order of the fields is J gene, V gene, clone size, D gene, CDR3 DNA, CDR3 protein. The D gene is left open where the match is weak. Some rows have no size entry. The others give once, few or many, or a class for an expanded clone.

TRBJ2-3,TRBV9,.,TRBD1,TGTGCCAGCAGCGTAGCCCGGGGACAGGGCCGCACAGATACGCAGTATTTT,CASSVARGQGRTDTQYF
TRBJ1-5,TRBV27,.,.,TGTGCCAGCAGTTTTGGAGGACCCAATCAGCCCCAGCATTTT,CASSFGGPNQPQHF
TRBJ1-2,TRBV6-1,.,.,TGTGCCAGCCTCGGGGGCTACTATGGCTACACCTTC,CASLGGYYGYTF
TRBJ2-3,TRBV6-5,.,TRBD1,TGTGCCAGCAGTTCCCCGGGACAGGGCCCAGATACGCAGTATTTT,CASSSPGQGPDTQYF
TRBJ1-1,TRBV7-9,.,.,TGTGCCAGCAGCGCCCAGCGGAACACTGAAGCTTTCTTT,CASSAQRNTEAFF
TRBJ2-3,TRBV2,.,.,TGTGCCAGCAGTGAGAGCGGCCCTCGCACAGATACGCAGTATTTT,CASSESGPRTDTQYF
TRBJ1-3,TRBV18,.,.,TGTGCCAGCTCACCAGCAGACACCATATATTTT,CASSPADTIYF
TRBJ1-2,TRBV7-2,once,.,TGTGCCAGCAGCTTAGCGGGAGGGCTTAATGGCTACACCTTC,CASSLAGGLNGYTF
TRBJ2-3,TRBV5-4,.,TRBD2,TGTGCCAGCGCCTCTAGCGGGAGGATCACAGATACGCAGTATTTT,CASASSGRITDTQYF
TRBJ2-3,TRBV10-1,.,TRBD2,TGCGCCACCCCGCGGCTAGCGGGAGGCATGGAAGATACGCAGTATTTT,CATPRLAGGMEDTQYF
TRBJ2-7,TRBV19,once,.,TGTGCCAGTAGTGAGGACCCCGTTACGTACTTC,CASSEDPVTYF
TRBJ2-2,TRBV2,.,.,TGTGCCAGCAGTGGCCAGGGGCTAAACACCGGGGAGCTGTTTTTT,CASSGQGLNTGELFF
TRBJ2-3,TRBV5-1,.,TRBD1,TGCGCCAGCAGGATGACAGGGGATTCGAGGGATACGCAGTATTTT,CASRMTGDSRDTQYF
TRBJ1-1,TRBV14,.,.,TGTGCCAGCAGCCAAGCTTATGGCTCGGTCTTCTTT,CASSQAYGSVFF
TRBJ1-4,TRBV7-9,.,TRBD1,TGTGCCAGCAGCCCCTTCCGGGACAGGGGTACGTCAACTAATGAAAAACTGTTTTTT,CASSPFRDRGTSTNEKLFF
TRBJ1-1,TRBV6-5,.,.,TGTGCCAGCAGCCGTGGGGGGACTGAAGCTTTCTTT,CASSRGGTEAFF
TRBJ2-7,TRBV4-1,.,.,TGCGCCAGCAGCGCGGGGGGGGGACAGGACTACGAGCAGTACTTC,CASSAGGGQDYEQYF
TRBJ2-5,TRBV7-2,.,.,TGTGCCAGCAGCCTCGATGGGCGGGGAACCCAGTACTTC,CASSLDGRGTQYF
TRBJ2-7,TRBV5-1,.,TRBD1,TGCGCCAGCAGCCGGACAGGGGGCGCCTACGAGCAGTACTTC,CASSRTGGAYEQYF
TRBJ2-5,TRBV19,.,.,TGTGCCACCGCGGGGGCCCTACAAGAGACCCAGTACTTC,CATAGALQETQYF